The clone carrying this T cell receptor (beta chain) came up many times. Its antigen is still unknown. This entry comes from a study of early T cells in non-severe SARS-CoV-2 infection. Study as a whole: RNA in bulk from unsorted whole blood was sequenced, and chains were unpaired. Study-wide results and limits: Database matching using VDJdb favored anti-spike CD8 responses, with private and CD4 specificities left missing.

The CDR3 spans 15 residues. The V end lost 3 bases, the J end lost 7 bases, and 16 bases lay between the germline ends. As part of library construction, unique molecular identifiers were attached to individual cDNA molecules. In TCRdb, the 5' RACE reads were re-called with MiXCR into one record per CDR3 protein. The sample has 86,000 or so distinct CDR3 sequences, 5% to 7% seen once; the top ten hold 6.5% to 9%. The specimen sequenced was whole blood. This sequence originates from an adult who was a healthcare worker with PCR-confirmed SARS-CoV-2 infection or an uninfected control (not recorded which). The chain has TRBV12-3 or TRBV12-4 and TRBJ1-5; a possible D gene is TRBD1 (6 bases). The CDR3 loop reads CASSFRGWGGQPQHF. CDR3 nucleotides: TGTGCCAGCAGTTTCAGGGGATGGGGGGGGCAGCCCCAGCATTTT.